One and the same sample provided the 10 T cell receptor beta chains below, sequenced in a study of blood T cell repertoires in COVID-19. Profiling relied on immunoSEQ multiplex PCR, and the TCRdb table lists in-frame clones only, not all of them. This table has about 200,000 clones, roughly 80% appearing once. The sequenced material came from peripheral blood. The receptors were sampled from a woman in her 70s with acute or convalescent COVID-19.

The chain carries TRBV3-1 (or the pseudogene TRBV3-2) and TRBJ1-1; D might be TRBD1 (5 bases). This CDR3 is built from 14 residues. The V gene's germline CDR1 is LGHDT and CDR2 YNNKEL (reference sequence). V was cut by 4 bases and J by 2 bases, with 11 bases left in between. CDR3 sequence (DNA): TGTGCCAGCAGCCCAGGGTCGTCTAACACTGAAGCTTTCTTT. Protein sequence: CASSPGSSNTEAFF.

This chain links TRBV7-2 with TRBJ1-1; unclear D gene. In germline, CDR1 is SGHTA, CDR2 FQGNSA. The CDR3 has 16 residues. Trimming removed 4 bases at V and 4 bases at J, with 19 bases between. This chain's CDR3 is CASSSIPRPRGTEAFF. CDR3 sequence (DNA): TGTGCCAGCAGCTCAATACCGAGGCCACGGGGCACTGAAGCTTTCTTT.

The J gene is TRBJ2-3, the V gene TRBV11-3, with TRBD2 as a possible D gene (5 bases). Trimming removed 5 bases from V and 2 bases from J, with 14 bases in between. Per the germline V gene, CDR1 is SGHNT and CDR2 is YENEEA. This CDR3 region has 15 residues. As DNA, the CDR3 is TGTGCCAGCAGCCTTGAAGGACTGCCCACAGATACGCAGTATTTT. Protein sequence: CASSLEGLPTDTQYF.

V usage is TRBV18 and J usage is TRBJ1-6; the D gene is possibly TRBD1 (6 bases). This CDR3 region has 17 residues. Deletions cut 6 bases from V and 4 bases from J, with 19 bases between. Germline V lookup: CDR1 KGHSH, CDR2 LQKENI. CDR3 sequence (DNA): TGTGCCAGCTCCACCGTGGCAGGGGATTTGTATAATTCACCCCTCCACTTT. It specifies CASSTVAGDLYNSPLHF.

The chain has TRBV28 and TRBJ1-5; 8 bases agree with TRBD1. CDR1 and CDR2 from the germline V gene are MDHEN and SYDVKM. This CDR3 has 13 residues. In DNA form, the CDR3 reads TGTGGGGTAGGGGACAGGCGAAATCAGCCCCAGCATTTT. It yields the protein CGVGDRRNQPQHF. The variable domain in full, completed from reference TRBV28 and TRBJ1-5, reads DVKVTQSSRYLVKRTGEKVFLECVQDMDHENMFWYRQDPGLGLRLIYFSYDVKMKEKGDIPEGYSVSREKKERFSLILESASTNQTSMYLCGVGDRRNQPQHFGDGTRLSIL.

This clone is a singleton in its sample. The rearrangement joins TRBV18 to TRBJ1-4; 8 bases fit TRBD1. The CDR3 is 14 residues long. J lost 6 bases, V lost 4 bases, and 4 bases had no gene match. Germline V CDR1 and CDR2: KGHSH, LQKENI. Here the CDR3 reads CASSLGTGDEKLFF. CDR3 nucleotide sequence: TGTGCCAGCTCACTCGGGACAGGAGATGAAAAACTGTTTTTT. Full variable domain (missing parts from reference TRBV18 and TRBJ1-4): NAGVMQNPRHLVRRRGQEARLRCSPMKGHSHVYWYRQLPEEGLKFMVYLQKENIIDESGMPKERFSAEFPKEGPSILRIQQVVRGDSAAYFCASSLGTGDEKLFFGSGTQLSVL.

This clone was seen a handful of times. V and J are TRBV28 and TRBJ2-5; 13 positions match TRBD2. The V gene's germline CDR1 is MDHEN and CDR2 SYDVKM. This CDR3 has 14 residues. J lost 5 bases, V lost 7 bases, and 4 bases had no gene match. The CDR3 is CASTPTSGRETQYF. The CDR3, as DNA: TGTGCCAGCACCCCGACTAGCGGGAGGGAGACCCAGTACTTC.

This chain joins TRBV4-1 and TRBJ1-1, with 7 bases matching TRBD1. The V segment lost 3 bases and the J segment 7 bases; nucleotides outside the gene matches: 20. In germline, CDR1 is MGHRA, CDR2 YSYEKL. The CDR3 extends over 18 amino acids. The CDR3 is CASSQGTGAAGLDSEAFF. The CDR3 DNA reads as TGCGCCAGCAGCCAGGGCACAGGGGCCGCGGGGCTTGATAGTGAAGCTTTCTTT.

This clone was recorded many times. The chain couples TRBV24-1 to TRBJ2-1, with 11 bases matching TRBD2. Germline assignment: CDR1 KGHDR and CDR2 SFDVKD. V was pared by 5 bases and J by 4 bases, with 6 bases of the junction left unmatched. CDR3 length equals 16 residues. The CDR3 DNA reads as TGTGCCACCAGTGGAACAGGGACTAGCGGATACAATGAGCAGTTCTTC. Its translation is CATSGTGTSGYNEQFF.

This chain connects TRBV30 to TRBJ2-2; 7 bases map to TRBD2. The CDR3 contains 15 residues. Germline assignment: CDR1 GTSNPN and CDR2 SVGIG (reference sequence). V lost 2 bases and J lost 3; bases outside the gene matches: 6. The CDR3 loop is CAWSLGGSHTGELFF. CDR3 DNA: TGTGCCTGGAGTCTAGGCGGGAGTCACACCGGGGAGCTGTTTTTT.